This TCR beta chain was retrieved from a study of somatic mutations in cytotoxic T cells in rheumatoid arthritis. Overall study context: Selected T-cell populations stained with V beta antibodies were isolated by flow sorting to nearly 100% purity; these included V beta1+ cells subjected to TCRB sequencing.

As concerns this clone: Its antigen is still unknown.

The CDR3 contains 18 residues. Germline-derived CDR1 and CDR2 are LNHNV and YYDKDF (reference sequence). The germline V and J ends were trimmed by 5 bases and 0 bases, with 20 bases remaining between them. Method: immunoSEQ multiplex PCR; TCRdb's copy keeps in-frame clones and lacks some. The sample yields just under 20,000 clones, around 80% seen once. Findings of the study overall: The largest CD8+ clone made up over 20% of CD8+ cells in about an eighth of the 65 patients.

The receptor was derived from a woman aged 50 to 65 in good health. Sequencing was carried out using CD8+ T cells sorted from blood. The gene calls are TRBV15 and TRBJ1-3, with a tentative D call TRBD1 (5 bases). CDR3 nucleotides: TGTGCCACCAGCGAGAAAGGGGATGGGTGGAGCTCTGGAAACACCATATATTTT. This translates into CATSEKGDGWSSGNTIYF.